The 27 T cell receptor beta chains below all came from one sample that was sequenced in a study of cytomegalovirus exposure and HLA in healthy donors (TCRdb year 2017). The library relied on the immunoSEQ multiplex PCR assay. For the multiplex PCR, a mixture combining 60 forward primers for TCR Vbeta segments and 13 reverse primers for TCR Jbeta segments was used. The immuneACCESS repertoire file appears here via TCRdb, limited to in-frame rearrangements. These files lack a portion of the clones; in checked studies, under half of the deficit traces to unresolved V genes, and the cause of the others is not known. Within this sample are 150,000 or so clones, with roughly 80% of them counted one time only. In total, the top ten clones hold approximately 13% of the sample. Input material: PBMCs. These receptors were taken from a man aged 40-49 years in good health and CMV-seropositive.

The rearrangement joins TRBV9 to TRBJ2-5, with D possibly TRBD2 on 5 matching bases. The CDR3 runs to 12 residues. The V gene lost 0 bases and the J gene lost 7 bases, with 7 bases spanning the gap. Germline assignment: CDR1 SGDLS and CDR2 YYNGEE. The CDR3 DNA is TGTGCCAGCAGCGTAGCTGAGGGGACCCAGTACTTC. Translation: CASSVAEGTQYF.

This chain links TRBV28 with TRBJ2-7; TRBD2 matches 7 bases. Germline V gene lookup returns CDR1 MDHEN and CDR2 SYDVKM. CDR3 length: 18 amino acids. J gave up 1 base and V 5 bases, and 17 bases lay outside the gene matches. The CDR3 sequence: CASSEVIRLAGRSYEQYF. CDR3 DNA: TGTGCCAGCAGTGAGGTGATTCGTTTAGCGGGTAGGTCCTACGAGCAGTACTTC.

The gene calls are TRBV5-6 and TRBJ2-2; TRBD2 agrees at 15 bases. Germline CDR1 reads SGHDT; CDR2 reads YYEEEE. The V gene end was trimmed by 2 bases and the J gene end by 5 bases; junction bases not matched to a gene: 1. The CDR3 is 16 residues long. CDR3 loop: CASSFGLAGGTGELFF. CDR3 bases: TGTGCCAGCAGCTTTGGACTAGCGGGAGGGACCGGGGAGCTGTTTTTT.

V and J are TRBV6-4 and TRBJ2-7; 10 bases are a match to TRBD2. This CDR3 contains 14 residues. Losses at the gene ends were 6 bases for V and 7 bases for J; bases not matched to a gene: 9. CDR1 and CDR2 (germline): MRHNA, SNTAGT. The CDR3 nucleotides are TGTGCCAGCAGCCAGCTAGCGGGAGTGGGGGAGCAGTACTTC. Its translation: CASSQLAGVGEQYF.

The chain has TRBV29-1 and TRBJ1-3, with 8 bases identical to TRBD1. CDR3 length equals 13 residues. The germline gives CDR1 SQVTM, CDR2 ANQGSEA. Unmatched junction bases numbered 7, after V lost 7 bases and J lost 5 bases. The CDR3 sequence: CSAGDRLRNTIYF. In nucleotides, the CDR3 is TGCAGCGCCGGGGACAGGCTGAGAAACACCATATATTTT.

The CDR3 sequence: CASTFSRGGDEQYF. CDR3 DNA sequence: TGTGCCAGCACCTTTTCCCGGGGAGGTGACGAGCAGTACTTC. The genes are TRBV11-2 and TRBJ2-7, with D maybe TRBD2 (6 bases). This CDR3 has 14 residues. Trimming removed 7 bases at V and 5 bases at J, with 18 bases between. CDR1 and CDR2 from the germline V gene are SGHAT and FQNNGV. The full variable domain, its missing parts supplied by reference TRBV11-2 and TRBJ2-7, is EAGVAQSPRYKIIEKRQSVAFWCNPISGHATLYWYQQILGQGPKLLIQFQNNGVVDDSQLPKDRFSAERLKGVDSTLKIQPAKLEDSAVYLCASTFSRGGDEQYFGPGTRLTVT.

The rearrangement links TRBV12-5 to TRBJ2-3, with 8 positions matching TRBD1. The CDR3 extends over 17 amino acids. Trimming took 0 bases from V and 5 from J; bases not matched to a gene: 10. Germline-derived CDR1 and CDR2 are LGHNT and FRNRAP. In DNA, the CDR3 is TGTGCTAGTGGTTTGGTACCCCAACGACAGGGGCAAGATACGCAGTATTTT. Amino acids: CASGLVPQRQGQDTQYF.

This clone was seen a handful of times. V is TRBV6-5 and J is TRBJ2-2; tentative D call: TRBD1 (6 bases). Germline loops: CDR1 MNHEY, CDR2 SVGAGI. This CDR3 comprises 13 residues. Trimming pared 4 bases from V and 5 bases from J, leaving 8 bases between. CDR3 DNA sequence: TGTGCCAGCAGTTTTCAGGGGACCGGGGAGCTGTTTTTT. Its protein is CASSFQGTGELFF.

J is TRBJ1-1 and V is TRBV10-3; a weak D match, TRBD1 (6 bases). This CDR3 is 14 amino acids long. Germline-derived CDR1 and CDR2 are ENHRY and SYGVKD. Trimming cost V 6 bases and J 1 base, with 12 bases left between them. The CDR3 sequence: CAISRGGGNTEAFF. CDR3 coding DNA: TGTGCCATCAGCCGGGGGGGCGGGAACACTGAAGCTTTCTTT.

A single count supports this clone. The genes are TRBV18 and TRBJ1-3; D is undetermined. The CDR3 sequence is 16 residues long. CDR1 KGHSH and CDR2 LQKENI come from the germline V gene. Trimming removed 3 bases at V and 0 bases at J, with 12 bases between. The CDR3 sequence: CASSPNKPSSGNTIYF. The CDR3 nucleotides are TGTGCCAGCTCACCGAATAAACCCAGCTCTGGAAACACCATATATTTT. Looking up the rest from reference TRBV18 and TRBJ1-3 gives the full variable domain: NAGVMQNPRHLVRRRGQEARLRCSPMKGHSHVYWYRQLPEEGLKFMVYLQKENIIDESGMPKERFSAEFPKEGPSILRIQQVVRGDSAAYFCASSPNKPSSGNTIYFGEGSWLTVV.

The J gene is TRBJ2-1, the V gene TRBV9; 13 bases match TRBD2. Germline V gene sequence: CDR1 SGDLS, CDR2 YYNGEE. V shed 5 bases and J 8 bases; nucleotides not matched to a gene: 7. The CDR3 has 15 residues. The CDR3 DNA reads as TGTGCCAGCAGTCTCGGACTAGCGGGAGTGGATGAGCAGTTCTTC. It yields the protein CASSLGLAGVDEQFF. Looking up the rest from reference TRBV9 and TRBJ2-1 gives the full variable domain: DSGVTQTPKHLITATGQRVTLRCSPRSGDLSVYWYQQSLDQGLQFLIQYYNGEERAKGNILERFSAQQFPDLHSELNLSSLELGDSALYFCASSLGLAGVDEQFFGPGTRLTVL.

The chain recombines TRBV15 with TRBJ1-2, with D maybe TRBD1 (6 bases). The V gene lost 1 base and the J gene lost 1 base, with 10 bases spanning the gap. Per the germline V gene, CDR1 is LNHNV and CDR2 is YYDKDF (reference sequence). CDR3 length: 15 residues. CDR3 in amino acids: CATSRGGPDNYGYTF. The CDR3, as DNA: TGTGCCACCAGCAGAGGGGGGCCGGATAACTATGGCTACACCTTC.

This chain uses TRBV5-4 with TRBJ1-2; 9 bases match TRBD1. CDR1 and CDR2 (germline): SGHNT, YYREEE (reference sequence). Germline trimming cut 2 bases from V and 6 bases from J; bases unmatched to any gene: 14. The CDR3 contains 17 residues. The CDR3 DNA reads TGTGCCAGCAGCTTAGGGGGTTCTACAGGGGGCGCCGATGGCTACACCTTC. Translation: CASSLGGSTGGADGYTF.

The rearrangement links TRBV7-2 to TRBJ2-7; the match to TRBD1 covers 7 bases. V shed 2 bases and J 6 bases; nucleotides not matched to a gene: 7. CDR3 length: 14 residues. Germline V gives CDR1 SGHTA, CDR2 FQGNSA. The CDR3 reads CASSLLPDRTEQYF. CDR3 DNA: TGTGCCAGCAGCTTACTCCCGGACAGGACCGAGCAGTACTTC.

The chain couples TRBV10-3 to TRBJ1-2; 12 nucleotides align to TRBD1. Germline V gives CDR1 ENHRY, CDR2 SYGVKD. The CDR3 runs 13 residues. V trimming: 11 bases; J trimming: 4 bases; junction bases outside the gene matches: 5. CDR3 in DNA: TGTGCCGCAGGGACAGGGGGCCCCTATGGCTACACCTTC. The encoded protein is CAAGTGGPYGYTF.

Here the CDR3 reads CAISESTGTSGRISYNEQFF. For the CDR3, the DNA is TGTGCCATCAGTGAGTCTACCGGGACTAGCGGGAGAATATCCTACAATGAGCAGTTCTTC. V and J are TRBV10-3 and TRBJ2-1; 14 positions match TRBD2. V lost 0 bases and J lost 1; bases outside the gene matches: 8. The CDR3 spans 20 residues. CDR1 is ENHRY, CDR2 SYGVKD, per germline.

V usage is TRBV6-4 and J usage is TRBJ2-1, with D possibly matching TRBD1 (5 bases). The CDR3 contains 13 residues. Trimming removed 4 bases at V and 6 bases at J, with 10 bases between. Looked up from germline, CDR1 is MRHNA and CDR2 is SNTAGT. The CDR3 nucleotides read TGTGCCAGCAGTGGTGGGCAGGGCAATGAGCAGTTCTTC. Protein: CASSGGQGNEQFF.

The genes are TRBV5-1 and TRBJ1-1; 9 bases match TRBD1. The CDR3 is 15 residues long. Germline V gene data show CDR1 as SGHRS and CDR2 as YFSETQ. V lost 3 bases, J lost 6 bases, and 9 bases stayed unmatched. Here the CDR3 DNA reads TGCGCCAGCAGCTCCAGGACAGGGGATGTCGCTGAAGCTTTCTTT. Translating it yields CASSSRTGDVAEAFF.

The V gene is TRBV5-4, the J gene TRBJ2-1, with 12 bases aligning to TRBD2. The ends lost 5 bases at V and 0 bases at J; junction bases unmatched: 9. Germline V gene sequence: CDR1 SGHNT, CDR2 YYREEE (reference sequence). The CDR3 runs to 18 residues. The CDR3 DNA reads as TGTGCCAGCAGGTCCGGGACTAGCGGGCTCAGCTCCTACAATGAGCAGTTCTTC. The encoded protein is CASRSGTSGLSSYNEQFF. The full variable domain, in which reference TRBV5-4 and TRBJ2-1 provide the parts outside the CDR3, is ETGVTQSPTHLIKTRGQQVTLRCSSQSGHNTVSWYQQALGQGPQFIFQYYREEENGRGNFPPRFSGLQFPNYSSELNVNALELDDSALYLCASRSGTSGLSSYNEQFFGPGTRLTVL.

This clone was observed a few times. The CDR3 loop is CASSLRIVGTQYF. Written as DNA, the CDR3 is TGTGCCAGCAGCTTGCGGATTGTGGGGACCCAGTACTTC. The chain carries TRBV7-2 and TRBJ2-5; no clear D gene. The germline V gene encodes CDR1 SGHTA and CDR2 FQGNSA. V lost 3 bases and J 7 bases, leaving 12 bases between the germline ends. This CDR3 is 13 amino acids long.

The chain employs TRBV4-3 and TRBJ1-1; D is perhaps TRBD1 (6 bases). The CDR3 runs to 15 residues. The germline V gene encodes CDR1 LGHNA and CDR2 YSLEER. Trimming took off 3 bases at V and 1 base at J, with 12 bases between the two ends. The CDR3 sequence is CASSHVGGENTEAFF. Written as DNA, the CDR3 is TGCGCCAGCAGCCATGTAGGGGGGGAGAACACTGAAGCTTTCTTT.

The chain employs TRBV19 and TRBJ2-5; no clear D gene. Germline V gene sequence: CDR1 LNHDA, CDR2 SQIVND (reference sequence). The CDR3 sequence is 11 residues long. The V and J ends lost 4 bases and 7 bases respectively, with 7 bases between them. The CDR3 is CASSSAGTQYF. The CDR3 DNA is TGTGCCAGTAGTAGCGCTGGGACCCAGTACTTC.

CDR3 coding DNA: TGTGCCAGCAGTTTAGCGGTGGGGACAGGACCCTACGAGCAGTACTTC. Its translation: CASSLAVGTGPYEQYF. The chain uses TRBV6-5 and TRBJ2-5; 8 nucleotides align to TRBD1. The DNA end favors TRBJ2-7, so the J call may be wrong. The germline V gene has CDR1 MNHEY and CDR2 SVGAGI. This CDR3 is built from 16 residues.

V is TRBV27 and J is TRBJ2-3; 13 bases line up with TRBD2. CDR1 MNHEY and CDR2 SMNVEV come from the germline V gene (reference sequence). V was pared by 5 bases and J by 5 bases, with 10 bases of the junction left unmatched. The CDR3 contains 17 residues. The CDR3 sequence: CASSPRTSGSIGDTQYF. In DNA form, the CDR3 reads TGTGCCAGCAGTCCAAGGACTAGCGGGAGCATCGGAGATACGCAGTATTTT.

The sample holds one count of this clone. This chain links TRBV19 with TRBJ1-5; maybe TRBD1 (5 bases). CDR1 is LNHDA, CDR2 SQIVND, per germline (reference sequence). The CDR3 totals 14 residues. Trimming pared 2 bases from V and 1 base from J, leaving 6 bases between. CDR3 amino acids: CASSIWGSNQPQHF. The CDR3 DNA reads TGTGCCAGTAGTATATGGGGCAGCAATCAGCCCCAGCATTTT.

V usage is TRBV4-1 and J usage is TRBJ2-1, with D unclear. V was pared by 5 bases and J by 5 bases, with 19 bases between. This CDR3 is built from 16 residues. Germline V gene data show CDR1 as MGHRA and CDR2 as YSYEKL. The CDR3 spells CASSSPMRSVNNEQFF. CDR3 in DNA: TGCGCCAGCAGCTCCCCTATGAGGTCTGTTAACAATGAGCAGTTCTTC.

The chain employs TRBV5-1 and TRBJ2-1; 8 bases are shared with TRBD2. CDR3 length: 16 amino acids. Germline lookup yields CDR1 SGHRS and CDR2 YFSETQ. The junction had 7 bases not matched to a gene; V was cut back by 0 bases and J by 5 bases. The CDR3 region has the DNA TGCGCCAGCAGCTTGGGGGCCCAGCGGGAGAACAATGAGCAGTTCTTC. The encoded protein is CASSLGAQRENNEQFF.